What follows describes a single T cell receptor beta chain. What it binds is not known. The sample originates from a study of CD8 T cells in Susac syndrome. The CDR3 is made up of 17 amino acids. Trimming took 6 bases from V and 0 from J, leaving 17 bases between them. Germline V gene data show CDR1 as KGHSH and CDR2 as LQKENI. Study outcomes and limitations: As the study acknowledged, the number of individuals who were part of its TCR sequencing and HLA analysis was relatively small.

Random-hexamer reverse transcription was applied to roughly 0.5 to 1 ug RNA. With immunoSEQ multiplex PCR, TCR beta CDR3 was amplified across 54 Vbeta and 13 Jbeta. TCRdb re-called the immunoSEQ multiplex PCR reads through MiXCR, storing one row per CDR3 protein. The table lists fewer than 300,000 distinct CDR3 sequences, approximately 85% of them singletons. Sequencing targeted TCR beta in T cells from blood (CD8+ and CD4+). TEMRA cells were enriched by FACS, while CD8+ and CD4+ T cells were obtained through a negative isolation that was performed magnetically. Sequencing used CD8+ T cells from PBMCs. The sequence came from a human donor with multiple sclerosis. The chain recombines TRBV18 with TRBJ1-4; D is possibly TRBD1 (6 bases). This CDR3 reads CASSPARGPATNEKLFF. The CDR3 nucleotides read TGTGCCAGCTCCCCGGCTCGGGGGCCAGCAACTAATGAAAAACTGTTTTTT.